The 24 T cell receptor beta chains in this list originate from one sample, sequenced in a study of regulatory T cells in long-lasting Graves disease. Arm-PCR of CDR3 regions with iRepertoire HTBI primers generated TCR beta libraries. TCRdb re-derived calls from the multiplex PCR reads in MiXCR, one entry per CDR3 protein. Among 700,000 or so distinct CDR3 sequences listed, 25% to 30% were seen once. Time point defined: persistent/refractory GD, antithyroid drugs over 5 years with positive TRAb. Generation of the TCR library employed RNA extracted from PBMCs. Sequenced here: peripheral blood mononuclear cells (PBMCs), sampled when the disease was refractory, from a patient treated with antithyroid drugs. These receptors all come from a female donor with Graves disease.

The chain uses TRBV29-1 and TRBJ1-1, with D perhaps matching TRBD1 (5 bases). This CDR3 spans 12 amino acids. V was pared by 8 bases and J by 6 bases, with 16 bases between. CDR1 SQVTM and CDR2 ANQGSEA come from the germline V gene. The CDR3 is CSFGDLGAEAFF. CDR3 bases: TGCAGCTTCGGGGACCTGGGCGCTGAAGCTTTCTTT.

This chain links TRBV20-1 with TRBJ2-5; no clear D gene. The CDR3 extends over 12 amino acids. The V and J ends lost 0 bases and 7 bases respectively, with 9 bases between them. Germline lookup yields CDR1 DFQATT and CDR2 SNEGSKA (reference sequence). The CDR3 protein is CSARDGPGTQYF. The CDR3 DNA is TGCAGTGCTAGAGATGGCCCAGGGACCCAGTACTTC.

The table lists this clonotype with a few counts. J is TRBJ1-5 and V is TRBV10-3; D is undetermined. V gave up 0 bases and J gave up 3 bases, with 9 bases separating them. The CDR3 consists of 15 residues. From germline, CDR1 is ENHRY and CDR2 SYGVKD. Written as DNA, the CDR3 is TGTGCCATCAGTGAGTCAGTAGGGATCAATCAGCCCCAGCATTTT. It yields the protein CAISESVGINQPQHF.

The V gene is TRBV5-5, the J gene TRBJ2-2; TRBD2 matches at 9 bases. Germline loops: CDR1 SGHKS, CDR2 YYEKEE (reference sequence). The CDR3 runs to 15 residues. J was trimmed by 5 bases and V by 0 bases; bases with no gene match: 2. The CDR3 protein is CASSLGTSVTGELFF. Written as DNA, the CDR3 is TGTGCCAGCAGCTTGGGGACTAGCGTTACCGGGGAGCTGTTTTTT.

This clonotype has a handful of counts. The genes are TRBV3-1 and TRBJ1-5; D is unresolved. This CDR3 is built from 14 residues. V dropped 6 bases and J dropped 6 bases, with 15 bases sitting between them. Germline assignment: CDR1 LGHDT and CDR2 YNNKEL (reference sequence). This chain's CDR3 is CASSWASRGQPQHF. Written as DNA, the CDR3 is TGTGCCAGCAGTTGGGCCTCCCGGGGTCAGCCCCAGCATTTT.

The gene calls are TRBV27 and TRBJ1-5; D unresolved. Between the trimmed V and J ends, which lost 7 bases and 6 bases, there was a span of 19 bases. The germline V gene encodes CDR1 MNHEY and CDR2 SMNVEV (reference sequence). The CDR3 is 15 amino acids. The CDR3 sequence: CASILLGGVGQPQHF. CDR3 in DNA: TGTGCCAGCATCCTCCTTGGCGGGGTGGGTCAGCCCCAGCATTTT.

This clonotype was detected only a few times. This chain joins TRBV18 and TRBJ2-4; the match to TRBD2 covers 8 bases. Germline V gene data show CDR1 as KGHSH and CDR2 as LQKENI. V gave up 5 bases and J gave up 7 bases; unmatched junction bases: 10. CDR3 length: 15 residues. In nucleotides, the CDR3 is TGTGCCAGCTCAACACAGACTAGCGTGGGGAACATTCAGTACTTC. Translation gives CASSTQTSVGNIQYF.

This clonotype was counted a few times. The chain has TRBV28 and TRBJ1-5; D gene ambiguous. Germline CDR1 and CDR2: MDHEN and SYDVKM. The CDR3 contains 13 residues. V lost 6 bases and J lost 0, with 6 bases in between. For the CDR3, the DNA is TGTGCCAGCAGCCACTCTAGCAATCAGCCCCAGCATTTT. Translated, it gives CASSHSSNQPQHF.

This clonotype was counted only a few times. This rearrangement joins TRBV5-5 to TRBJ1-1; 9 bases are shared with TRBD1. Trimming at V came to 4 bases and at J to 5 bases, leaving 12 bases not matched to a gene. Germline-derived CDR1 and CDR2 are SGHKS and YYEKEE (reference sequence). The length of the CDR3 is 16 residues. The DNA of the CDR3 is TGTGCCAGCAGCCAACAGGTGACAGGGGGGAGAACTGAAGCTTTCTTT. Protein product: CASSQQVTGGRTEAFF. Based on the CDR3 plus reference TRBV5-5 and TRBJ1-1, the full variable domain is DAGVTQSPTHLIKTRGQQVTLRCSPISGHKSVSWYQQVLGQGPQFIFQYYEKEERGRGNFPDRFSARQFPNYSSELNVNALLLGDSALYLCASSQQVTGGRTEAFFGQGTRLTVV.

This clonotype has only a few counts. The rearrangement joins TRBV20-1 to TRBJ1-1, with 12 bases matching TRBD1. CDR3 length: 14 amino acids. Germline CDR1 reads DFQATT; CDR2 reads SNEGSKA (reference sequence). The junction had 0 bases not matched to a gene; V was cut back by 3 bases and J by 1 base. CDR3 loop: CSARGQGANTEAFF. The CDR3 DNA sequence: TGCAGTGCTAGGGGACAGGGGGCGAACACTGAAGCTTTCTTT.

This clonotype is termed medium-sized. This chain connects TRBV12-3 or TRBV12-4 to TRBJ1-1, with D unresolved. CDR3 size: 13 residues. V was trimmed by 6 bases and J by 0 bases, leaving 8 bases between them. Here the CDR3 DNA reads TGTGCCAGCAGCTTAACCGTGAACACTGAAGCTTTCTTT. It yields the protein CASSLTVNTEAFF.

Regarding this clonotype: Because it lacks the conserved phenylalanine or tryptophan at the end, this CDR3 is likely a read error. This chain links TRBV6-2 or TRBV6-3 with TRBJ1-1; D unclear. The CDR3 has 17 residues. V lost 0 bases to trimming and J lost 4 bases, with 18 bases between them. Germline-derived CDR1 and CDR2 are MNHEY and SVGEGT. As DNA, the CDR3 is TGTGCCAGCAGTTACTCTGGAGGCGTTGGGCGGGTCACTGAAGCTTTCTCT. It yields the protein CASSYSGGVGRVTEAFS.

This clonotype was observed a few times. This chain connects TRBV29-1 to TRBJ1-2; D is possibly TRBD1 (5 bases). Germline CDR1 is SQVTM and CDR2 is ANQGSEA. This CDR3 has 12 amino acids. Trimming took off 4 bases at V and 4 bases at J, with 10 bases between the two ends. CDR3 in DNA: TGCAGCGTTGGAGGGAGGGGCTATGGCTACACCTTC. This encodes CSVGGRGYGYTF.

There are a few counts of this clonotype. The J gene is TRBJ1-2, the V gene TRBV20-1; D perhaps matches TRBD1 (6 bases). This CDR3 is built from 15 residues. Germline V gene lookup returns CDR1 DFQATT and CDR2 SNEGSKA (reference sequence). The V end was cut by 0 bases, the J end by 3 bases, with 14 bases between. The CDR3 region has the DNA TGCAGTGCTAGAGATGAGTCAGGGGTTGACTATGGCTACACCTTC. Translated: CSARDESGVDYGYTF.

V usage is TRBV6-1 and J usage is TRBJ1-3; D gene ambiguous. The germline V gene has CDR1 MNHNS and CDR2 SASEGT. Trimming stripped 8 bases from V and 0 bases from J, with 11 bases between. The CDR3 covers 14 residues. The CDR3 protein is CASSAYSSGNTIYF. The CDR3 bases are TGTGCCAGCTCTGCTTATAGCTCTGGAAACACCATATATTTT.

Here the CDR3 reads CASRTSGRANTGELFF. CDR3 in DNA: TGTGCCAGCAGGACTAGCGGGAGGGCTAACACCGGGGAGCTGTTTTTT. The chain couples TRBV6-1 to TRBJ2-2, with 14 bases fitting TRBD2. After removal of 6 bases from V and 2 bases from J, the junction contained 2 bases not matched to a gene. Germline V gene data show CDR1 as MNHNS and CDR2 as SASEGT. The CDR3 is 16 residues long.

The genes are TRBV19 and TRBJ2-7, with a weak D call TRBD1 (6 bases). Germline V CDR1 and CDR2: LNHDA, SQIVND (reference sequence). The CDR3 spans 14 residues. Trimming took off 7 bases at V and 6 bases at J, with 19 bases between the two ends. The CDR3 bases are TGTGCCAGTATCTTGACAGGAAAATTTGGCGAGCAGTACTTC. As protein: CASILTGKFGEQYF.

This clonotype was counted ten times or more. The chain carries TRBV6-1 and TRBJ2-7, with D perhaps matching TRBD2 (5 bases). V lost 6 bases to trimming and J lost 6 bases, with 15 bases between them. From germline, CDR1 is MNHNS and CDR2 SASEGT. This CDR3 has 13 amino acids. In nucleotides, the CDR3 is TGTGCCAGCAGGGTGCCAGGACTGGGCGAGCAGTACTTC. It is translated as CASRVPGLGEQYF.

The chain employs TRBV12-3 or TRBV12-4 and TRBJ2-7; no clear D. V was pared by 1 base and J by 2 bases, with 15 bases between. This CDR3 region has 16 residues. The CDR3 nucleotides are TGTGCCAGCAGTTTAGGTGGGGTTGGGCAGCCCTACGAGCAGTACTTC. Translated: CASSLGGVGQPYEQYF.

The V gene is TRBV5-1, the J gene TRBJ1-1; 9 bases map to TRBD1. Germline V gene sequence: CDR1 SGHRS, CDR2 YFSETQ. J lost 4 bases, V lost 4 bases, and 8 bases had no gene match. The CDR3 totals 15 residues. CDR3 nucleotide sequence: TGCGCCAGCAGCACCAAACAGGGGGCGCGCACTGAAGCTTTCTTT. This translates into CASSTKQGARTEAFF.

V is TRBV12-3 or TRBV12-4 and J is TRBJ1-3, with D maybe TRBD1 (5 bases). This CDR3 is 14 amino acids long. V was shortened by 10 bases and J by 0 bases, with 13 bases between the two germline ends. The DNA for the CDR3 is TGTGCCACCCCAGGGAACCTCTCTGGAAACACCATATATTTT. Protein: CATPGNLSGNTIYF.

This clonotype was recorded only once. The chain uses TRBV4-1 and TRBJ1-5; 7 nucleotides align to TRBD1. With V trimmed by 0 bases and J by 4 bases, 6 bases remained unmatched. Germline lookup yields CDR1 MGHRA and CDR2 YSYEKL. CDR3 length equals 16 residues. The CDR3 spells CASSQDRGTANQPQHF. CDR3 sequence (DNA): TGCGCCAGCAGCCAAGATCGTGGGACAGCTAATCAGCCCCAGCATTTT.

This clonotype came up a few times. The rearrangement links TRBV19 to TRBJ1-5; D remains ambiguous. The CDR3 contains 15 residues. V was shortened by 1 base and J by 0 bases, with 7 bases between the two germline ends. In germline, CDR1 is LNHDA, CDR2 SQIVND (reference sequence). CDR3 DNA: TGTGCCAGTAGTATAGCCCTCGTTAGCAATCAGCCCCAGCATTTT. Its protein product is CASSIALVSNQPQHF.

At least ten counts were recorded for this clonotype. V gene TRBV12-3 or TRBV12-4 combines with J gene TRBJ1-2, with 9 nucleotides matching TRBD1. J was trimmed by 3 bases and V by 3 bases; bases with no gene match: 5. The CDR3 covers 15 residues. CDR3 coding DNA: TGTGCCAGCAGTTTGACGGGGACAGGGTACTATGGCTACACCTTC. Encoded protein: CASSLTGTGYYGYTF.